This TCR beta chain came from a study of blood T cell repertoires in COVID-19. This clone was seen a handful of times. This CDR3 contains 12 residues. The germline V gene encodes CDR1 PRHDT and CDR2 FYEKMQ (reference sequence). The germline V and J ends were trimmed by 2 bases and 7 bases, with 6 bases remaining between them. Produced via immunoSEQ multiplex PCR; TCRdb's table is partial and in-frame only. The sample lists tens of thousands of clones, approximately 86% occurring once. This clonotype originated in a man between 65 and 79 years old with acute or convalescent COVID-19. The chain employs TRBV13 and TRBJ2-1; D ambiguous. Sequenced material: peripheral blood. Here the CDR3 reads CASSLHQNEQFF. The CDR3 DNA follows: TGTGCCAGCAGCTTACATCAGAATGAGCAGTTCTTC.